One T cell receptor beta chain is described in this entry. Healthy Caucasians made up all donors. From the 5' RACE reads, TCRdb called clonotypes with MiXCR, one entry per CDR3 protein. The sample has 400,000 to 550,000 distinct CDR3 sequences, 20% to 25% seen once. The source of the sample is a study of identical twins. Trimming pared 6 bases from V and 9 bases from J, leaving 12 bases between. Germline lookup yields CDR1 DFQATT and CDR2 SNEGSKA (reference sequence). The CDR3 has 11 amino acids. This sample was shared with a second study, whose subject was T cells expressing NK-cell markers.

The chain is built from TRBV20-1 and TRBJ2-1; D possibly corresponds to TRBD2 (5 bases). The source is a woman aged 18-30 years in good health. Material for sequencing was CD4+ T cells sorted from blood. The CDR3 loop is CSAITRSEQFF. CDR3 in DNA: TGCAGTGCCATCACTAGATCTGAGCAGTTCTTC.